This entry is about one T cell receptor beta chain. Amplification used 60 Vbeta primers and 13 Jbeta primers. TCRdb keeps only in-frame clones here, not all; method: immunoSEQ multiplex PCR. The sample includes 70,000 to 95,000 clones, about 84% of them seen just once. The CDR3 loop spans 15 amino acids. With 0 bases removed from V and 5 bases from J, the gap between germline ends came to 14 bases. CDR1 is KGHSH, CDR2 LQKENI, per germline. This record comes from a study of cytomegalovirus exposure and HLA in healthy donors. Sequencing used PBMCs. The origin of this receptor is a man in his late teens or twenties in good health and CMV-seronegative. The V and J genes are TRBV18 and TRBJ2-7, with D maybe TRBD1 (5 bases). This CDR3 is CASSPPIRVENEQYF. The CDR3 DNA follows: TGTGCCAGCTCACCACCGATCAGGGTGGAGAACGAGCAGTACTTC.